Following are 25 T cell receptor beta chains from one sample sequenced in a study of radiotherapy plus CTLA-4 blockade in lung cancer. Repertoires were generated with immunoSEQ multiplex PCR, while TCRdb's copy carries only in-frame clones and drops some. The sample lists 110,000 or so clones, around 75% occurring once. The material sequenced was peripheral blood, taken from a patient treated with radiotherapy plus ipilimumab. These receptors all stem from a human donor with non-small cell lung cancer who had a partial response to radiotherapy plus ipilimumab.

The chain carries TRBV11-3 and TRBJ2-1; 13 nucleotides match TRBD2. CDR1 SGHNT and CDR2 YENEEA come from the germline V gene. The trim removed 7 bases at V and 6 bases at J, leaving 6 bases unmatched. CDR3 size: 15 residues. Here the CDR3 reads CASTQGLAGVNEQFF. Here the CDR3 DNA reads TGTGCCAGCACCCAAGGACTAGCGGGAGTCAATGAGCAGTTCTTC.

The V call is TRBV5-5, the J call TRBJ2-5; maybe TRBD1 (5 bases). Trimming removed 0 bases from V and 4 bases from J, with 13 bases in between. The CDR3 consists of 15 residues. Germline V lookup: CDR1 SGHKS, CDR2 YYEKEE (reference sequence). CDR3 nucleotides: TGTGCCAGCAGCTTGGTATCAGGGAAAAGAGAGACCCAGTACTTC. It translates to CASSLVSGKRETQYF.

V and J are TRBV19 and TRBJ1-1, with 9 nucleotides matching TRBD1. J gave up 5 bases and V 4 bases, and 8 bases lay outside the gene matches. Germline V gives CDR1 LNHDA, CDR2 SQIVND (reference sequence). The CDR3 extends over 15 amino acids. CDR3 residues: CASSRTGGAYTEAFF. CDR3 in DNA: TGTGCCAGTAGTAGAACAGGGGGCGCATATACTGAAGCTTTCTTT. The entire variable domain, with the rest obtained from reference TRBV19 and TRBJ1-1, is as follows: DGGITQSPKYLFRKEGQNVTLSCEQNLNHDAMYWYRQDPGQGLRLIYYSQIVNDFQKGDIAEGYSVSREKKESFPLTVTSAQKNPTAFYLCASSRTGGAYTEAFFGQGTRLTVV.

This chain joins TRBV18 and TRBJ2-3; 9 bases map to TRBD2. This CDR3 spans 18 amino acids. Germline-derived CDR1 and CDR2 are KGHSH and LQKENI. The ends lost 1 base at V and 3 bases at J; junction bases unmatched: 11. The CDR3 here is CASSPLALAGVGTDTQYF. CDR3 in DNA: TGTGCCAGCTCACCACTAGCCTTAGCGGGAGTAGGGACAGATACGCAGTATTTT.

This clone occurred once. V and J are TRBV5-1 and TRBJ1-4, with TRBD1 matching over 9 bases. The CDR3 length is 13 residues. With V trimmed by 4 bases and J by 6 bases, 1 base remained unmatched. Germline V gene data show CDR1 as SGHRS and CDR2 as YFSETQ. The chain's CDR3 is CASSRDRDEKLFF. DNA of the CDR3: TGCGCCAGCAGCCGGGACAGGGATGAAAAACTGTTTTTT.

The CDR3 sequence: CASSLTPRGNEQFF. The CDR3 nucleotides are TGTGCCAGCAGCTTAACCCCCAGGGGCAATGAGCAGTTCTTC. The chain uses TRBV7-3 and TRBJ2-1, with a tentative D call TRBD1 (6 bases). Trimming left V 0 bases short and J 6 bases short, with 9 bases between. The CDR3 loop spans 14 amino acids. Germline lookup yields CDR1 SGHTA and CDR2 FQGTGA.

The chain recombines TRBV18 with TRBJ2-7; 8 bases align to TRBD1. CDR1 is KGHSH, CDR2 LQKENI, per germline. This CDR3 spans 15 amino acids. The trim removed 4 bases at V and 2 bases at J, leaving 7 bases unmatched. The DNA for the CDR3 is TGTGCCAGCTCACTCGGACAGGGCAGAACCTACGAGCAGTACTTC. Its protein product is CASSLGQGRTYEQYF.

The rearrangement links TRBV14 to TRBJ2-7; 7 positions match TRBD2. Germline V gene data show CDR1 as SGHDN and CDR2 as FVKESK. This CDR3 region has 14 residues. Trimming removed 6 bases from V and 3 bases from J; junction bases left unmatched: 8. The CDR3 here is CASSPLSGRYEQYF. The DNA of the CDR3 is TGTGCCAGCAGTCCTCTTAGCGGGCGCTACGAGCAGTACTTC. Variable domain in full (rest from reference TRBV14 and TRBJ2-7): EAGVTQFPSHSVIEKGQTVTLRCDPISGHDNLYWYRRVMGKEIKFLLHFVKESKQDESGMPNNRFLAERTGGTYSTLKVQPAELEDSGVYFCASSPLSGRYEQYFGPGTRLTVT.

V and J are TRBV25-1 and TRBJ2-5; D remains ambiguous. The CDR3 is 14 amino acids. V was cut by 1 base and J by 4 bases, with 10 bases left in between. CDR1 and CDR2 from the germline V gene are MGHDK and SYGVNS. This CDR3 is CASSELNSGETQYF. CDR3 nucleotides: TGTGCCAGCAGTGAATTAAATTCCGGAGAGACCCAGTACTTC.

The chain is built from TRBV2 and TRBJ2-2; a possible D gene is TRBD1 (5 bases). The CDR3 runs 15 residues. CDR1 is SNHLY and CDR2 is FYNNEI in the germline V gene. V was trimmed by 1 base and J by 4 bases, leaving 10 bases between them. The DNA for the CDR3 is TGTGCCAGCAGTGAAGAAGGGGTTCCCACCGGGGAGCTGTTTTTT. Amino acid sequence: CASSEEGVPTGELFF.

The rearrangement joins TRBV4-3 to TRBJ1-2, with a possible D match to TRBD1 (6 bases). Germline-derived CDR1 and CDR2 are LGHNA and YSLEER. This CDR3 has 16 residues. Trimming left V 0 bases short and J 2 bases short, with 13 bases between. CDR3 DNA: TGCGCCAGCAGCCAAGATCCCCGGACAGAAAACTATGGCTACACCTTC. Protein sequence: CASSQDPRTENYGYTF.

The chain joins TRBV9 to TRBJ2-3; maybe TRBD2 (6 bases). The CDR3 runs to 16 residues. Per germline, CDR1 SGDLS and CDR2 YYNGEE. Between the trimmed V and J ends, which lost 0 bases and 0 bases, there was a span of 11 bases. The CDR3 DNA reads as TGTGCCAGCAGCGTAGCGCTAGCGCCAAGCACAGATACGCAGTATTTT. It encodes CASSVALAPSTDTQYF.

The J gene is TRBJ1-5, the V gene TRBV6-4; D remains unclear. Trimming shortened V by 9 bases and J by 3 bases, and 12 bases separated the two germline ends. The length of the CDR3 is 13 residues. Germline loops: CDR1 MRHNA, CDR2 SNTAGT. This chain's CDR3 is CASAVESNQPQHF. As DNA, the CDR3 is TGTGCCAGTGCAGTGGAGTCCAATCAGCCCCAGCATTTT.

This rearrangement joins TRBV5-4 to TRBJ2-2, with TRBD1 as a possible D gene (7 bases). Germline loops: CDR1 SGHNT, CDR2 YYREEE (reference sequence). The CDR3 is 17 residues long. The V end lost 3 bases, the J end lost 5 bases, and 20 bases lay between the germline ends. The CDR3 DNA sequence: TGTGCCAGCAGCTCGGGATGGCGGGACAGAAGGACCGGGGAGCTGTTTTTT. It specifies CASSSGWRDRRTGELFF. Full variable domain (outside the CDR3, taken from reference TRBV5-4 and TRBJ2-2): ETGVTQSPTHLIKTRGQQVTLRCSSQSGHNTVSWYQQALGQGPQFIFQYYREEENGRGNFPPRFSGLQFPNYSSELNVNALELDDSALYLCASSSGWRDRRTGELFFGEGSRLTVL.

This sequence joins TRBV10-2 and TRBJ2-3; 8 nucleotides match TRBD2. V lost 2 bases, J lost 2 bases, and 6 bases stayed unmatched. The CDR3 sequence is 16 residues long. Germline V gene data show CDR1 as WSHSY and CDR2 as SAAADI. CDR3 loop: CASSEITSGITDTQYF. The CDR3 DNA sequence: TGCGCCAGCAGTGAGATAACTAGCGGAATCACAGATACGCAGTATTTT.

The gene calls are TRBV19 and TRBJ2-2; maybe TRBD2 (6 bases). The V and J ends lost 4 bases and 1 base respectively, with 7 bases between them. The V gene's germline CDR1 is LNHDA and CDR2 SQIVND (reference sequence). The length of the CDR3 is 14 residues. The CDR3 DNA sequence: TGTGCCAGTAGTAGTAGCGGGAACACCGGGGAGCTGTTTTTT. Translating it yields CASSSSGNTGELFF.

The CDR3 nucleotides read TGTGCCAGCAGTGAGGAGCTCCCGGGACAGGGAATAGTGCGGCAGTACGTC. Its translation is CASSEELPGQGIVRQYV. The rearrangement uses TRBV6-1 and TRBJ2-7; TRBD1 aligns across 9 bases. J was trimmed by 9 bases and V by 3 bases; bases with no gene match: 18. Germline V gene data show CDR1 as MNHNS and CDR2 as SASEGT. This CDR3 comprises 17 residues.

J is TRBJ2-7 and V is TRBV6-5, with 7 positions matching TRBD2. Looked up from germline, CDR1 is MNHEY and CDR2 is SVGAGI. This CDR3 region has 14 residues. V lost 4 bases and J lost 10; bases outside the gene matches: 13. The DNA of the CDR3 is TGTGCCAGCAGTTTCCGTTCAACTAGCGAGTTCCAGTACGTC. Its translation: CASSFRSTSEFQYV.

V and J are TRBV21-1 and TRBJ2-5; the D segment call TRBD2 is taken from the table without a DNA check. TRBV21-1 is an annotated pseudogene. The CDR3 loop spans 17 amino acids. Here the CDR3 DNA reads TGTGCCAGCAGCAATAGGGATAGCGGGAGGGCCCCAGAGACCCAGTACTTC. Amino acid sequence: CASSNRDSGRAPETQYF.

The V gene is TRBV28, the J gene TRBJ1-5, with a possible D match to TRBD1 (6 bases). CDR3 length equals 15 residues. The germline CDR1 and CDR2 sequences are MDHEN and SYDVKM. The V end lost 2 bases, the J end lost 1 base, and 9 bases lay between the germline ends. CDR3 loop: CASSLGGLSNQPQHF. The CDR3 DNA sequence: TGTGCCAGCAGTTTAGGGGGCCTGAGCAATCAGCCCCAGCATTTT. The full variable domain, its missing parts supplied by reference TRBV28 and TRBJ1-5, is DVKVTQSSRYLVKRTGEKVFLECVQDMDHENMFWYRQDPGLGLRLIYFSYDVKMKEKGDIPEGYSVSREKKERFSLILESASTNQTSMYLCASSLGGLSNQPQHFGDGTRLSIL.

The chain is built from TRBV6-5 and TRBJ2-1, with 8 bases aligning to TRBD2. V lost 3 bases to trimming and J lost 5 bases; unmatched junction nucleotides: 9. Germline assignment: CDR1 MNHEY and CDR2 SVGAGI. The CDR3 is made up of 16 amino acids. CDR3 DNA sequence: TGTGCCAGCAGTTATTCCGGGACTAGAAACAACAATGAGCAGTTCTTC. It yields the protein CASSYSGTRNNNEQFF.

The chain uses TRBV10-3 and TRBJ2-1, with D possibly being TRBD2 (6 bases). V shed 5 bases and J shed 0 bases, with 14 bases lying between them. The CDR3 has 16 residues. Germline CDR1 reads ENHRY; CDR2 reads SYGVKD. CDR3 sequence reads: CAISNIAASSYNEQFF. The CDR3 DNA follows: TGTGCCATCAGTAATATAGCGGCTAGCTCCTACAATGAGCAGTTCTTC.

There are a few counts of this clone. This sequence joins TRBV6-1 and TRBJ1-1, with TRBD1 matching 8 bases. With 6 bases clipped from V and 2 bases from J, the junction kept 5 bases outside the gene matches. The germline V gene encodes CDR1 MNHNS and CDR2 SASEGT. The CDR3 covers 14 residues. The CDR3 loop reads CASRGRGPNTEAFF. DNA of the CDR3: TGTGCCAGCAGGGGCAGGGGGCCTAACACTGAAGCTTTCTTT.

V and J are TRBV27 and TRBJ1-6, with TRBD1 matching over 7 bases. Germline-derived CDR1 and CDR2 are MNHEY and SMNVEV (reference sequence). The CDR3 extends over 19 amino acids. Losses at the gene ends were 2 bases for V and 9 bases for J; bases not matched to a gene: 19. CDR3 nucleotides: TGTGCCAGCAGTTTAGAGCCCCCACTACCGACAGGGTCGGCTTCACCCCTCCACTTT. Translating gives CASSLEPPLPTGSASPLHF.

The V and J genes are TRBV30 and TRBJ1-3; D perhaps matches TRBD1 (6 bases). V was trimmed by 0 bases and J by 8 bases, leaving 11 bases between them. The CDR3 has 13 amino acids. In germline, CDR1 is GTSNPN, CDR2 SVGIG (reference sequence). The CDR3 DNA sequence: TGTGCCTGGAGTGTAGGGGACATGGACACCATATATTTT. Protein: CAWSVGDMDTIYF.